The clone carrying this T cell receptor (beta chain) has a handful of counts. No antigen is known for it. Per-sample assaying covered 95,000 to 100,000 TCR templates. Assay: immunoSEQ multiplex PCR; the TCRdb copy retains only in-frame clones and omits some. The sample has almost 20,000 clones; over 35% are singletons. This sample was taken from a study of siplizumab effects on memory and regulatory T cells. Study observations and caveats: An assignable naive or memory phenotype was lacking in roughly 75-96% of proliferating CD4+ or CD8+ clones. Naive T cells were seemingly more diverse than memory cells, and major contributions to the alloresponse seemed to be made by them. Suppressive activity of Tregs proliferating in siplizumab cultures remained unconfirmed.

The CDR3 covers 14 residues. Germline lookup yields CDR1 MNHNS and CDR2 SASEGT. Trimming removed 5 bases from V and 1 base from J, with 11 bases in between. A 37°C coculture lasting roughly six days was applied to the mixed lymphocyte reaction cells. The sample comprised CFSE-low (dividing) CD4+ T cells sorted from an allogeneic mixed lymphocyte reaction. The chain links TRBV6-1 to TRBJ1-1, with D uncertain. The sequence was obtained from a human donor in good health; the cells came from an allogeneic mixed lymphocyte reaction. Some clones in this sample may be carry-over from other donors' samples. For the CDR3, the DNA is TGTGCCAGCAGTTGGGGAGGGTGGAACACTGAAGCTTTCTTT. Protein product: CASSWGGWNTEAFF.